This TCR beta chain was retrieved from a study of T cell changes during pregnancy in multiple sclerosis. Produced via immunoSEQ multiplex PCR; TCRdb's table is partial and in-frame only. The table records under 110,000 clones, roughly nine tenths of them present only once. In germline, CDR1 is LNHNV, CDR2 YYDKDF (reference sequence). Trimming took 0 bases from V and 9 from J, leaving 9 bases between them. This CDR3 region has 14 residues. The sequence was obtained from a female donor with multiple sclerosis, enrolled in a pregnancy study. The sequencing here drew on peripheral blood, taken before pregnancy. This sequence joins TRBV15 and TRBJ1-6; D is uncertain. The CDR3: CATSRDRGRSPLHF. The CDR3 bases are TGTGCCACCAGCAGAGATCGAGGTCGTTCACCCCTCCACTTT.